This T cell receptor beta chain was found in a study of T cell responses to AZD1222 COVID-19 vaccine. Study-wide results and caveats: White British donors predominated, females outnumbered males, and clonal diversity was possibly underestimated.

Only in-frame clones appear in the TCRdb table, and some are missing; sequencing was by immunoSEQ multiplex PCR. Here the sample spans 90,000 to 150,000 clones, 75% to 90% being singletons. This clone showed up just once. Its antigen is undetermined. The TCR comes from an adult in good health. Sequenced here: peripheral blood, sampled on day 0 of AZD1222 vaccination.

CDR3 nucleotide sequence: TGTGCCAGCATCCGTGAGGGCTTTCCCTACGAGCAGTACTTC. Amino acids: CASIREGFPYEQYF. This sequence joins TRBV6-5 and TRBJ2-7, with D possibly being TRBD2 (5 bases). The CDR3 loop spans 14 amino acids. The ends were cut back, 7 bases at V and 2 bases at J, with 15 bases in the middle. Germline CDR1 MNHEY, CDR2 SVGAGI.